The 12 T cell receptor beta chains reported below all come from one sample, sequenced in a study of blood T cell repertoires in COVID-19. Assay: immunoSEQ multiplex PCR; the TCRdb copy retains only in-frame clones and omits some. Of some 74,000 clones detected, approximately 90% appear once; the ten largest clones hold approximately 6.7%. What was sequenced was peripheral blood. The receptors come from a woman of 80 years or more with acute or convalescent COVID-19.

Here the CDR3 reads CAISESIQGGGYTF. The CDR3 DNA follows: TGTGCCATCAGTGAGTCCATACAGGGTGGTGGCTACACCTTC. This chain uses TRBV10-3 with TRBJ1-2; tentative D call: TRBD1 (6 bases). There are 14 residues in the CDR3. V gave up 0 bases and J gave up 7 bases, with 12 bases separating them. Germline V gene data show CDR1 as ENHRY and CDR2 as SYGVKD.

The chain uses TRBV13 and TRBJ2-2; D perhaps matches TRBD2 (6 bases). The CDR3 runs to 16 residues. CDR1 and CDR2 from the germline V gene are PRHDT and FYEKMQ (reference sequence). V was cut by 4 bases and J by 0 bases, with 12 bases left in between. The CDR3 bases are TGTGCCAGCAGCTCCCGGGGGATTTCGAACACCGGGGAGCTGTTTTTT. Protein product: CASSSRGISNTGELFF. The variable domain in full, completed from reference TRBV13 and TRBJ2-2, reads AAGVIQSPRHLIKEKRETATLKCYPIPRHDTVYWYQQGPGQDPQFLISFYEKMQSDKGSIPDRFSAQQFSDYHSELNMSSLELGDSALYFCASSSRGISNTGELFFGEGSRLTVL.

The CDR3 region is CASSQDTGGPYGYTF. The CDR3 DNA reads TGTGCCAGCAGCCAAGATACAGGGGGCCCCTATGGCTACACCTTC. The rearrangement joins TRBV14 to TRBJ1-2; TRBD1 matches 9 bases. V lost 0 bases, J lost 4 bases, and 3 bases stayed unmatched. The CDR3 covers 15 residues. Germline V gene sequence: CDR1 SGHDN, CDR2 FVKESK.

This chain links TRBV7-6 with TRBJ2-4, with D tentatively TRBD1 (5 bases). V was pared by 1 base and J by 9 bases, with 19 bases between. The CDR3 totals 16 residues. Germline V gene sequence: CDR1 SGHVS, CDR2 FNYEAQ. The CDR3 sequence is CASSLGFAGSESIQYF. CDR3 nucleotide sequence: TGTGCCAGCAGCTTAGGTTTCGCAGGGTCTGAGAGCATTCAGTACTTC. Filled out from reference TRBV7-6 and TRBJ2-4, the complete variable domain reads GAGVSQSPRYKVTKRGQDVALRCDPISGHVSLYWYRQALGQGPEFLTYFNYEAQQDKSGLPNDRFSAERPEGSISTLTIQRTEQRDSAMYRCASSLGFAGSESIQYFGAGTRLSVL.

The rearrangement joins TRBV11-3 to TRBJ2-3; no clear D. CDR1 and CDR2 (germline): SGHNT, YENEEA. This CDR3 spans 13 amino acids. V lost 0 bases and J 2 bases, leaving 3 bases between the germline ends. The CDR3 loop reads CASSLDYTDTQYF. The CDR3 DNA follows: TGTGCCAGCAGCTTAGACTACACAGATACGCAGTATTTT.

This chain joins TRBV24-1 and TRBJ2-3; D gene ambiguous. CDR1 is KGHDR, CDR2 SFDVKD, per germline. The CDR3 is 13 residues long. V lost 3 bases and J lost 2, with 5 bases in between. This CDR3 reads CATSDTSTDTQYF. The CDR3 DNA is TGTGCCACCAGTGATACTTCCACAGATACGCAGTATTTT.

J is TRBJ1-1 and V is TRBV5-4; TRBD1 is a possible D gene (5 bases). The CDR3 is 13 amino acids. Trimming cost V 2 bases and J 3 bases, with 8 bases left between them. The V gene's germline CDR1 is SGHNT and CDR2 YYREEE (reference sequence). DNA of the CDR3: TGTGCCAGCAGCTTCAGGGTTGACACTGAAGCTTTCTTT. Translating gives CASSFRVDTEAFF.

V and J are TRBV15 and TRBJ1-1; no reliable D call. V shed 0 bases and J shed 8 bases, with 10 bases lying between them. There are 13 residues in the CDR3. Germline V gene data show CDR1 as LNHNV and CDR2 as YYDKDF (reference sequence). CDR3 bases: TGTGCCACCAGCAGAGATGTGGGCAGGGAAGCTTTCTTT. Encoded protein: CATSRDVGREAFF.

This clone has only a few counts. The chain is built from TRBV19 and TRBJ1-5; 9 nucleotides align to TRBD1. The CDR3 consists of 15 residues. Per the germline V gene, CDR1 is LNHDA and CDR2 is SQIVND (reference sequence). V lost 4 bases to trimming and J lost 4 bases; unmatched junction nucleotides: 5. CDR3 region: CASSTGQGINQPQHF. The CDR3 nucleotides are TGTGCCAGTAGTACCGGACAGGGGATAAATCAGCCCCAGCATTTT.

V and J are TRBV21-1 and TRBJ1-1. TRBV21-1 is noted as a pseudogene. CDR3 length equals 11 residues. CDR3 DNA: TGTGCCAGTGCCGAGGACACTGAAGCTTTCTTT. Protein product: CASAEDTEAFF.

This clone has just a few counts. J is TRBJ1-4 and V is TRBV5-1, with 9 bases aligning to TRBD1. V gave up 4 bases and J gave up 8 bases; unmatched junction bases: 9. Per the germline V gene, CDR1 is SGHRS and CDR2 is YFSETQ. The CDR3 loop spans 15 amino acids. CDR3 DNA: TGCGCCAGCAGCGCGGACAGGGGATATGAAGAAAAACTGTTTTTT. It is translated as CASSADRGYEEKLFF.

This chain joins TRBV5-6 and TRBJ2-5; TRBD1 aligns across 8 bases. The CDR3 consists of 13 residues. Germline V gene lookup returns CDR1 SGHDT and CDR2 YYEEEE. The V and J ends lost 9 bases and 5 bases, in that order; junction bases with no gene match: 9. DNA of the CDR3: TGTGCCACCTTTGGCAGGGGGCGTGAGACCCAGTACTTC. Amino acid sequence: CATFGRGRETQYF.